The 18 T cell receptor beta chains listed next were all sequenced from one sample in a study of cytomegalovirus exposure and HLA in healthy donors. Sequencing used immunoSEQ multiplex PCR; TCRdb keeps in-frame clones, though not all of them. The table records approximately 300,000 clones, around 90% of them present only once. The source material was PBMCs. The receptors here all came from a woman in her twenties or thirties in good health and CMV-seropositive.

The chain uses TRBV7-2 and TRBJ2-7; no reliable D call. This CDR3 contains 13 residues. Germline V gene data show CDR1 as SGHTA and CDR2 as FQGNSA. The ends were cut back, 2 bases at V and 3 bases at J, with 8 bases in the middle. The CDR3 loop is CASSLRALYEQYF. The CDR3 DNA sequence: TGTGCCAGCAGCTTAAGGGCTCTCTACGAGCAGTACTTC.

The chain's CDR3 is CASSLGSRENHNEQFF. CDR3 sequence (DNA): TGCGCCAGCAGCTTGGGATCGCGGGAGAACCACAATGAGCAGTTCTTC. The V and J genes are TRBV5-1 and TRBJ2-1, with 7 bases aligning to TRBD2. V dropped 0 bases and J dropped 5; count of bases not matched to a gene: 8. Germline V CDR1 and CDR2: SGHRS, YFSETQ. This CDR3 comprises 16 residues.

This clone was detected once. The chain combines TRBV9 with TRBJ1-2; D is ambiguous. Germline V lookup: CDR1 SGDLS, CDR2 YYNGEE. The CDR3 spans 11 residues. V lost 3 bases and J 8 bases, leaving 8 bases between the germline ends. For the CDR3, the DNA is TGTGCCAGCAGCGGGGGAGGCGGCTACACCTTC. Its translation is CASSGGGGYTF.

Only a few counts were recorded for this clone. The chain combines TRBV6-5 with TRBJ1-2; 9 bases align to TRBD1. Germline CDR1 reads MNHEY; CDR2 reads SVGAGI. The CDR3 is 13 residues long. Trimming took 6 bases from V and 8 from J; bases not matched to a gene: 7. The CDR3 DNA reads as TGTGCCAGCAGCTGGGACAGGGCACGCGGCTACACCTTC. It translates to CASSWDRARGYTF.

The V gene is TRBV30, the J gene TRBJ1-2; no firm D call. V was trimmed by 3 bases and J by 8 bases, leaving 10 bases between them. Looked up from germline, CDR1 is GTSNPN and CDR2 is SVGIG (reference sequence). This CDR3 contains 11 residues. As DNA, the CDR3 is TGTGCCTGGAGGGGCTCAAAGGGCTACACCTTC. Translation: CAWRGSKGYTF.

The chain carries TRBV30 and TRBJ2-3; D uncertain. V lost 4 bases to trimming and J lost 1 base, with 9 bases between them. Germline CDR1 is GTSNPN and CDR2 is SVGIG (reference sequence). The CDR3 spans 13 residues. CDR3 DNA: TGTGCCTGGACCTTAAAGGGCACAGATACGCAGTATTTT. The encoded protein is CAWTLKGTDTQYF. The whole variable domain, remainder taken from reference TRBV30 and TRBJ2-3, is SQTIHQWPATLVQPVGSPLSLECTVEGTSNPNLYWYRQAAGRGLQLLFYSVGIGQISSEVPQNLSASRPQDRQFILSSKKLLLSDSGFYLCAWTLKGTDTQYFGPGTRLTVL.

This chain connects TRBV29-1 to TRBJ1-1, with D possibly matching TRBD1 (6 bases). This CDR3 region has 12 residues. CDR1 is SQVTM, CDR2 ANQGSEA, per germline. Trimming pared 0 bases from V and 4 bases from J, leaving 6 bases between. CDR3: CSVEETGTEAFF. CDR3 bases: TGCAGCGTTGAAGAGACAGGCACTGAAGCTTTCTTT.

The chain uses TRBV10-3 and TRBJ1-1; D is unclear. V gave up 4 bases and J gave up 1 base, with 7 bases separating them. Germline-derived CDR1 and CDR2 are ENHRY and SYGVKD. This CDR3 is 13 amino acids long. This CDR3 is CAISGTRNTEAFF. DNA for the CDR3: TGTGCCATCAGTGGTACGCGGAACACTGAAGCTTTCTTT.

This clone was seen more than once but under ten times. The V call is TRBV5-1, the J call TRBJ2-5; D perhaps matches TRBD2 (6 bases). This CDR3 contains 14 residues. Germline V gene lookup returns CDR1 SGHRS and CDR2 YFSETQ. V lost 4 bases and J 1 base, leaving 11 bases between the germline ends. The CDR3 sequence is CASSLGTRQETQYF. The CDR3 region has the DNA TGCGCCAGCAGCCTCGGGACTCGCCAAGAGACCCAGTACTTC.

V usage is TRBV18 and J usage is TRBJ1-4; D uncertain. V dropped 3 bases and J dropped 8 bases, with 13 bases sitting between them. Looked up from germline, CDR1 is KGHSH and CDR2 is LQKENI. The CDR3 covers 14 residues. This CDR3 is CASSPSLGREKLFF. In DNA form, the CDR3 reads TGTGCCAGCTCACCCTCCCTCGGGAGGGAAAAACTGTTTTTT.

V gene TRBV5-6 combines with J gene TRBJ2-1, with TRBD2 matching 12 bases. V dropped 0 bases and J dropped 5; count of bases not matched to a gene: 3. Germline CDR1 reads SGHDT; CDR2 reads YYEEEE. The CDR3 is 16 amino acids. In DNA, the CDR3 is TGTGCCAGCAGCTTGGGGGCTAGCGGGAGGGACAATGAGCAGTTCTTC. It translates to CASSLGASGRDNEQFF.

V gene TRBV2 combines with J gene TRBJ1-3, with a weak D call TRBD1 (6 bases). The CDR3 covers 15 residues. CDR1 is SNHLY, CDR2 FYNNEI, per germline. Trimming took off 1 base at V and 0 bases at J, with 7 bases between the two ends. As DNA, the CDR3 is TGTGCCAGCAGTGAAGGGACAGCCTCTGGAAACACCATATATTTT. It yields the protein CASSEGTASGNTIYF.

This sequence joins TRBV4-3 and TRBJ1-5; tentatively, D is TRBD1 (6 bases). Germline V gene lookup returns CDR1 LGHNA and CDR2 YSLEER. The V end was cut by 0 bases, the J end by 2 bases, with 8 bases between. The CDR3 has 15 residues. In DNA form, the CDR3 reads TGCGCCAGCAGCCAAGAGAAGGGGGGCAATCAGCCCCAGCATTTT. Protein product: CASSQEKGGNQPQHF.

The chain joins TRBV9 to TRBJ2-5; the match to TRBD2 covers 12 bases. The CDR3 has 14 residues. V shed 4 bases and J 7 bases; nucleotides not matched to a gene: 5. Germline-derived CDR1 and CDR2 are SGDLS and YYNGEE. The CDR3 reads CASSPSGRATTQYF. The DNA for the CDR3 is TGTGCCAGCAGCCCTAGCGGGAGGGCCACGACCCAGTACTTC.

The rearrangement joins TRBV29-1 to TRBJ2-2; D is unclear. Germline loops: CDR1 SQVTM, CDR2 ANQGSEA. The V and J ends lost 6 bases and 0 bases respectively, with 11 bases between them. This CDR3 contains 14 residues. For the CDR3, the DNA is TGCAGCGTCTCCAGGATCGCGAACACCGGGGAGCTGTTTTTT. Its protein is CSVSRIANTGELFF.

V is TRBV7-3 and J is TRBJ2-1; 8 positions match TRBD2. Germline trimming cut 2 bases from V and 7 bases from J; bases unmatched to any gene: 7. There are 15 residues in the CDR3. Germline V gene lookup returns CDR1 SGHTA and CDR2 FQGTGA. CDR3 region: CASSLDRLAKNEQFF. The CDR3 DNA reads TGTGCCAGCAGCTTAGACCGACTAGCGAAGAATGAGCAGTTCTTC. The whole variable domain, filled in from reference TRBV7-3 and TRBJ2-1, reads GAGVSQTPSNKVTEKGKYVELRCDPISGHTALYWYRQSLGQGPEFLIYFQGTGAADDSGLPNDRFFAVRPEGSVSTLKIQRTERGDSAVYLCASSLDRLAKNEQFFGPGTRLTVL.

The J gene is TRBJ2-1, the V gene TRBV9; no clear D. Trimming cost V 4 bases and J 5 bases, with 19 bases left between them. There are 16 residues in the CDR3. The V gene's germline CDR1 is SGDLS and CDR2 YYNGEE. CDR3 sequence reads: CASSSREALVHNEQFF. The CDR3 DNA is TGTGCCAGCAGCTCAAGGGAAGCCCTAGTCCACAATGAGCAGTTCTTC.

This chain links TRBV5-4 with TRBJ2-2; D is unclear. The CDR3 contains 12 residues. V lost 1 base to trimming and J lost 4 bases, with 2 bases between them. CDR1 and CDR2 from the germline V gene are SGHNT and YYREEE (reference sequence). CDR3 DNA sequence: TGTGCCAGCAGCTTGTTCACCGGGGAGCTGTTTTTT. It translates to CASSLFTGELFF.